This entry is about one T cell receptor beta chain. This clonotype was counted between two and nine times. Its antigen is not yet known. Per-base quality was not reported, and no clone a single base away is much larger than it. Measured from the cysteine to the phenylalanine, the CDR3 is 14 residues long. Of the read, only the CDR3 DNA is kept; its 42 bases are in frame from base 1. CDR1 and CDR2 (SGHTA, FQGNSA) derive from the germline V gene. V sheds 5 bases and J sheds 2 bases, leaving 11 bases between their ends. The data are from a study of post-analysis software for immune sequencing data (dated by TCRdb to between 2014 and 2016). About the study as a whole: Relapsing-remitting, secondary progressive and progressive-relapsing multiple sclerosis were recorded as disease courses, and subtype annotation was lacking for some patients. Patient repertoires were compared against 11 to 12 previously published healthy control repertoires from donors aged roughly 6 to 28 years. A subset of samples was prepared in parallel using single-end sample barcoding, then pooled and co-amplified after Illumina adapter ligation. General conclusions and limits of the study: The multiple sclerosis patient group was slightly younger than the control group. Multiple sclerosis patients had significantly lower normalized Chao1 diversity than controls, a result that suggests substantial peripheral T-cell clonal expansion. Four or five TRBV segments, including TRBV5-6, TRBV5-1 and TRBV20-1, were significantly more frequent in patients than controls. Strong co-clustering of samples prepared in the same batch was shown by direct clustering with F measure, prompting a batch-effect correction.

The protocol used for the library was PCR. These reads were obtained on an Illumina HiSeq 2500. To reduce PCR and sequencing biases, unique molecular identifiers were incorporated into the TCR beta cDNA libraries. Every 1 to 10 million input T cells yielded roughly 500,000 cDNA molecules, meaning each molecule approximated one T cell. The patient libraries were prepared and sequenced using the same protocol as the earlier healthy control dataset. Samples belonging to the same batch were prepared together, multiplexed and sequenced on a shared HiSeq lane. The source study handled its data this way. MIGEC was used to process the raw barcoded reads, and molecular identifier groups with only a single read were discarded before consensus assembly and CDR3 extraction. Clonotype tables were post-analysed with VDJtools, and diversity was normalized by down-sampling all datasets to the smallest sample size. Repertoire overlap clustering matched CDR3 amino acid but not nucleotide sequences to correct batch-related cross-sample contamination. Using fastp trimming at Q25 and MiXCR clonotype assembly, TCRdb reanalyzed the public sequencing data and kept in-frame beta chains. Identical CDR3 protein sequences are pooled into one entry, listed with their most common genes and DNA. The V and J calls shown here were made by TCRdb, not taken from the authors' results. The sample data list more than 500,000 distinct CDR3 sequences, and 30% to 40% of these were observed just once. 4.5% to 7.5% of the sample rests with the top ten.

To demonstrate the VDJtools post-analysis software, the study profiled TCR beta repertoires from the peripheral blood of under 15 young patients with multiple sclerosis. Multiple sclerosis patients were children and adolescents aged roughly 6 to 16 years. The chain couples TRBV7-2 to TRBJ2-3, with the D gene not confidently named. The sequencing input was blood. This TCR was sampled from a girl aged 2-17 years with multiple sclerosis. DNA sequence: TGTGCCAGCAGCCCAGGAGCTAACACAGATACGCAGTATTTT. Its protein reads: CASSPGANTDTQYF.